The clone carrying this TCR beta chain was observed a few times. Its antigen is undetermined. These data come from a study of HIV-infected patients and healthy controls. Study-wide findings and caveats: In HIV-infected patients, the apparent post-therapy Gini index recovery did not replicate in size-matched data. Only sixteen HIV-infected individuals were processed, a major limit on how widely findings apply. HIV+ repertoires were severely depleted of MAIT alpha-chain CDR3s, unlike healthy controls.

All unsorted peripheral T cells were captured because whole blood was used without fractionation. This CDR3 comprises 15 residues. From germline, CDR1 is SEHNR and CDR2 FQNEAQ (reference sequence). Deletions cut 2 bases from V and 2 bases from J, with 10 bases between. Reverse transcription used roughly 480 ng RNA and constant-region primers for alpha and beta. Each of the alpha and beta chains got its own library through chain-specific third strand synthesis with indices. TCRdb fed the 5' RACE reads into MiXCR, producing one record per CDR3 protein. This sample carries about 16,000 distinct CDR3 sequences, roughly a tenth of them seen once, and the ten largest clones take more than 4.5%.

The origin of this receptor is an adult in good health. The rearrangement joins TRBV7-9 to TRBJ2-1, with D perhaps matching TRBD2 (6 bases). Sequencing was carried out using blood. The CDR3, as DNA: TGTGCCAGCAGCTTAAGGAGGGCCGCCTACAATGAGCAGTTCTTC. Translated: CASSLRRAAYNEQFF.